The next 10 T cell receptor beta chains were all read from a single sample in a study of human T cells and chemical hapten exposure. The sample's time point: patch test 1, 2 weeks after DPC sensitization. Described treatment: therapeutic diphenylcyclopropenone sensitization with weekly scalp DPC. From the RACE reads, TCRdb called clonotypes with MiXCR, one entry per CDR3 protein. The sample gives around 120,000 distinct CDR3 sequences, roughly 13% of which show up once; 0.92% is in the top ten. The sample in question was whole blood, obtained in connection with sensitization to the hapten diphenylcyclopropenone (DPC). The receptors derive from a man between 18 and 29 years old with alopecia areata. Some clones in this sample may be carry-over from other donors' samples.

This rearrangement joins TRBV12-5 to TRBJ1-4, with TRBD1 matching over 7 bases. This CDR3 has 14 residues. The germline V gene has CDR1 LGHNT and CDR2 FRNRAP. Trimming took 1 base from V and 8 from J; bases not matched to a gene: 4. The CDR3 bases are TGTGCTAGTGGTTTGGAGGGACAGTGGGAAAAACTGTTTTTT. Amino acids: CASGLEGQWEKLFF.

The chain has TRBV19 and TRBJ1-2; D might be TRBD1 (5 bases). CDR3 length equals 14 residues. Germline lookup yields CDR1 LNHDA and CDR2 SQIVND (reference sequence). Trimming cost V 5 bases and J 0 bases, with 10 bases left between them. The CDR3 DNA sequence: TGTGCCAGTAGTCCGTCGGGACCTAACTATGGCTACACCTTC. It translates to CASSPSGPNYGYTF.

The chain is built from TRBV11-2 and TRBJ2-5; D ambiguous. V was trimmed by 2 bases and J by 2 bases, leaving 9 bases between them. Germline CDR1 SGHAT, CDR2 FQNNGV. The CDR3 loop spans 14 amino acids. CDR3 region: CASSLRPAQETQYF. The DNA for the CDR3 is TGTGCCAGCAGCTTAAGGCCAGCTCAAGAGACCCAGTACTTC.

This clonotype was picked up a small number of times. The chain joins TRBV24-1 to TRBJ1-1; TRBD1 matches 7 bases. The germline gives CDR1 KGHDR, CDR2 SFDVKD. This CDR3 is 14 amino acids long. With V trimmed by 7 bases and J by 1 base, 5 bases remained unmatched. The CDR3: CATSSGTANTEAFF. The CDR3 DNA reads as TGTGCCACCAGCTCCGGGACAGCGAACACTGAAGCTTTCTTT.

This clonotype came up a few times. The genes are TRBV29-1 and TRBJ2-1; 8 nucleotides align to TRBD2. J lost 7 bases, V lost 7 bases, and 12 bases had no gene match. The CDR3 covers 14 residues. The germline V gene encodes CDR1 SQVTM and CDR2 ANQGSEA. CDR3 sequence reads: CSAGKRSGGNEQFF. The CDR3, as DNA: TGCAGCGCCGGAAAGAGGTCGGGGGGGAATGAGCAGTTCTTC.

The rearrangement links TRBV12-3 or TRBV12-4 to TRBJ1-1; D remains ambiguous. The V gene lost 6 bases and the J gene lost 1 base, with 9 bases spanning the gap. The CDR3 runs to 13 residues. The CDR3 DNA is TGTGCCAGCAGAAGAGACGCGAACACTGAAGCTTTCTTT. Its translation is CASRRDANTEAFF.

This clonotype has more than one count but fewer than ten. The rearrangement uses TRBV6-6 and TRBJ2-7, with TRBD1 matching over 8 bases. This CDR3 spans 14 amino acids. Trimming took 3 bases from V and 2 from J; bases not matched to a gene: 3. Germline V gene data show CDR1 as MNHNY and CDR2 as SVGAGI (reference sequence). This CDR3 is CASSYDRGTYEQYF. Here the CDR3 DNA reads TGTGCCAGCAGTTATGACAGGGGAACCTACGAGCAGTACTTC.

This clonotype has a count of ten or more. The V gene is TRBV28, the J gene TRBJ2-2; D not resolved. V dropped 2 bases and J dropped 4 bases, with 11 bases sitting between them. The CDR3 covers 15 residues. Germline V gives CDR1 MDHEN, CDR2 SYDVKM. CDR3 region: CASSLTLFGTGELFF. The CDR3 region has the DNA TGTGCCAGCAGTTTAACTCTGTTTGGCACCGGGGAGCTGTTTTTT.

This clonotype has a handful of counts. The rearrangement links TRBV20-1 to TRBJ2-7; 9 bases are shared with TRBD1. Per germline, CDR1 DFQATT and CDR2 SNEGSKA (reference sequence). Trimming removed 4 bases from V and 2 bases from J; junction bases left unmatched: 12. The CDR3 has 16 residues. CDR3 sequence (DNA): TGCAGTGCTAACCGTAGAGACAGGGGGAATCCCTACGAGCAGTACTTC. Its translation is CSANRRDRGNPYEQYF.

The table lists this clonotype with a few counts. The J gene is TRBJ2-5, the V gene TRBV25-1; TRBD1 might be the D (5 bases). The CDR3 runs to 15 residues. The V end lost 2 bases, the J end lost 5 bases, and 15 bases lay between the germline ends. Germline V CDR1 and CDR2: MGHDK, SYGVNS. In DNA, the CDR3 is TGTGCCAGCAGTGAAGAGATGGGGCGTCAGGAGACCCAGTACTTC. Residues: CASSEEMGRQETQYF.